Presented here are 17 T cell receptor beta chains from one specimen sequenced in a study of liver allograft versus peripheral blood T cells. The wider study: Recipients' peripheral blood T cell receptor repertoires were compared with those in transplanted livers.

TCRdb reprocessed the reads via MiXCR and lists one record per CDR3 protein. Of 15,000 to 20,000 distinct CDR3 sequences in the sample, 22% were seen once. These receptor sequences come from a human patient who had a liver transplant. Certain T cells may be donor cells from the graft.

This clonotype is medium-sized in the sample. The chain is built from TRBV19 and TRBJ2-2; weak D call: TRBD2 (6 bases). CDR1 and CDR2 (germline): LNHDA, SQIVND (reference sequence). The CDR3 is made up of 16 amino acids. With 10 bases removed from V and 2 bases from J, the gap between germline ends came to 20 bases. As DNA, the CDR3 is TGTGCCACCCCTCGCGGGGCTAGCGCCAACACCGGGGAGCTGTTTTTT. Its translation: CATPRGASANTGELFF.

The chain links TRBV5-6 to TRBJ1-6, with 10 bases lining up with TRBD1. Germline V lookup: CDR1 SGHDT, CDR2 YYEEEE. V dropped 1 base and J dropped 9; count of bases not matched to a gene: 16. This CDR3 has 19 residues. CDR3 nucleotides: TGTGCCAGCAGCTTGCCACTCTCCCGGACAGGGGGTATCTTTTCACCCCTCCACTTT. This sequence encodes CASSLPLSRTGGIFSPLHF.

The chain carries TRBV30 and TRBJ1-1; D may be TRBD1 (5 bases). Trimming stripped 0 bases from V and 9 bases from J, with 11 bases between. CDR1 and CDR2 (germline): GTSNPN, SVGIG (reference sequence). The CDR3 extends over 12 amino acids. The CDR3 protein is CAWSVLSGKAFF. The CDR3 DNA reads TGTGCCTGGAGTGTATTATCAGGGAAAGCTTTCTTT.

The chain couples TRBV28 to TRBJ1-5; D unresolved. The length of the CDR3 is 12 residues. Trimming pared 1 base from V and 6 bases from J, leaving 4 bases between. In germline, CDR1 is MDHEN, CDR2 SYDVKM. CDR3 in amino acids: CASSLYGQPQHF. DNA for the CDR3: TGTGCCAGCAGTTTATATGGTCAGCCCCAGCATTTT.

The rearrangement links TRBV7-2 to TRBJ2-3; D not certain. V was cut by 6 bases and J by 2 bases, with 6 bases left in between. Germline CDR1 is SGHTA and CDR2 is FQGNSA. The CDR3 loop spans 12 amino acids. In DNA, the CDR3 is TGTGCCAGCAGGGCAACCACAGATACGCAGTATTTT. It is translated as CASRATTDTQYF.

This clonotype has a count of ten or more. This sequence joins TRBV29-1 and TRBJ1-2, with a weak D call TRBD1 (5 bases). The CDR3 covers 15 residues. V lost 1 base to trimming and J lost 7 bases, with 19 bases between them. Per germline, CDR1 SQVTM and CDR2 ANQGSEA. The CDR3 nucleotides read TGCAGCGTTGAAGGTCGACAGTTCGGGCCCGCTGGCTACACCTTC. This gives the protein CSVEGRQFGPAGYTF.

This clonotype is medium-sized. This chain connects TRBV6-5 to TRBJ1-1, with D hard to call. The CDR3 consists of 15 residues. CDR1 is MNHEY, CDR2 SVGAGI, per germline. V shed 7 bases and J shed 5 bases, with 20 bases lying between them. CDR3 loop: CASMLLSAGRTEAFF. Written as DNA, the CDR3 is TGTGCCAGCATGTTACTTTCGGCCGGACGGACTGAAGCTTTCTTT.

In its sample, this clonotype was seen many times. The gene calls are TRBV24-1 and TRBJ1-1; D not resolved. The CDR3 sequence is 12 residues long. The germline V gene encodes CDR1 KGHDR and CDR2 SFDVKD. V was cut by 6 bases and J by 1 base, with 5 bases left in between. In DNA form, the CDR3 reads TGTGCCACCAGTTCGGGGAACACTGAAGCTTTCTTT. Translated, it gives CATSSGNTEAFF.

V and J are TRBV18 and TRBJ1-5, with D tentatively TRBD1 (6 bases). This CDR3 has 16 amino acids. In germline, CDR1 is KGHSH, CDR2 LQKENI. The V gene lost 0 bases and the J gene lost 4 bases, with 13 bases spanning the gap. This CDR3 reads CASSPPRQVTNQPQHF. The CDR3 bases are TGTGCCAGCTCACCACCTCGACAGGTTACTAATCAGCCCCAGCATTTT.

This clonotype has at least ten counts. In nucleotides, the CDR3 is TGTGCCAGCTCACCCCACGTCAATCAGCCCCAGCATTTT. Residues: CASSPHVNQPQHF. The J gene is TRBJ1-5, the V gene TRBV18; the D is unclear. The CDR3 contains 13 residues. Trimming took 3 bases from V and 3 from J, leaving 6 bases between them. Germline V gene lookup returns CDR1 KGHSH and CDR2 LQKENI.

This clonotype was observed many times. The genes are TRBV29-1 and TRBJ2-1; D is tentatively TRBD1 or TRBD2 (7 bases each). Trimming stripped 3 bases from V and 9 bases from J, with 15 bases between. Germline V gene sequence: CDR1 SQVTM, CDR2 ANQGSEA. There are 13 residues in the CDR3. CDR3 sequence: CSVEGRGQGEQFF. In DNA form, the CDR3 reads TGCAGCGTTGAGGGGAGGGGGCAGGGTGAGCAGTTCTTC.

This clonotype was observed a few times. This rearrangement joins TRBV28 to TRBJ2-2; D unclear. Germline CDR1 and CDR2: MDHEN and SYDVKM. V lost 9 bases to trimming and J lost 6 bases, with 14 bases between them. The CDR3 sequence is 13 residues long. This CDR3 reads CASSSLGSGELFF. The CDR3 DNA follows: TGTGCCAGTTCGTCCCTTGGGTCCGGGGAGCTGTTTTTT.

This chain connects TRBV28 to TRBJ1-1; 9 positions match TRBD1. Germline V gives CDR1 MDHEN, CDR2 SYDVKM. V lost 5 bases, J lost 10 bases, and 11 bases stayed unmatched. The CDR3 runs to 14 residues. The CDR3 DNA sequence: TGTGCCAGCAGTATACCGGGACAGGGCCGGGGAGCTTTCTTT. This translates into CASSIPGQGRGAFF.

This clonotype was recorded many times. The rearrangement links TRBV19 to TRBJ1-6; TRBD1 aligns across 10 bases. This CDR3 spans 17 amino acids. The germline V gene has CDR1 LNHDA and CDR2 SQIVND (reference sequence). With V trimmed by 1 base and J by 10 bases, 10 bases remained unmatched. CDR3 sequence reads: CASSIGTTGGESSPLHF. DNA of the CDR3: TGTGCCAGTAGTATAGGCACGACAGGGGGCGAAAGCTCACCCCTCCACTTT.

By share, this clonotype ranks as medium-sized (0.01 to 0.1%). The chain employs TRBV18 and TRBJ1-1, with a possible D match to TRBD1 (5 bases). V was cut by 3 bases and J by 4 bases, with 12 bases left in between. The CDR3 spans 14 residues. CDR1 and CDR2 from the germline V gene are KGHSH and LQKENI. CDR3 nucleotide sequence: TGTGCCAGCTCACCCGACCGAGGGGTCACTGAAGCTTTCTTT. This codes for CASSPDRGVTEAFF.

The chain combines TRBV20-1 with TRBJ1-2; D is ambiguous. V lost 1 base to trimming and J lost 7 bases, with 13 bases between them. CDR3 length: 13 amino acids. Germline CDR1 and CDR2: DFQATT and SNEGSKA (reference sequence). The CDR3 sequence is CSARVPQGRGYTF. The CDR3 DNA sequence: TGCAGTGCTAGAGTCCCTCAAGGTCGTGGCTACACCTTC.

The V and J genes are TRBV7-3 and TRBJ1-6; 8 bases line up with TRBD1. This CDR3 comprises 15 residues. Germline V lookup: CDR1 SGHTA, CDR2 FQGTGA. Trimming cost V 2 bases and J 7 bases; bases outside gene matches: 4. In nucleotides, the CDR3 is TGTGCCAGCAGCTTACTGGGACAGGACAATTCACCCCTCCACTTT. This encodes CASSLLGQDNSPLHF.